The 29 T cell receptor beta chains given below trace back to one sample, sequenced in a study of T cells in women clearing cervical HPV infection. Only in-frame clones appear in the TCRdb table, and some are missing; sequencing was by immunoSEQ multiplex PCR. The sample table includes about 31,000 clones. The sample consisted of blood buffy coat. Every receptor here comes from a woman aged 18 to 75 with a cervical HPV16 infection that either progressed to CIN3+ or cleared (not recorded which).

Concerning this clone: Read coverage stops 3 residues before the CDR3 terminus; the germline J gene supplies the remainder. The chain is built from TRBV20-1 and TRBJ2-7, with 10 nucleotides matching TRBD2. This CDR3 is built from 16 residues. V trimming: 2 bases; J trimming: 0 bases; junction bases outside the gene matches: 7. The germline V gene encodes CDR1 DFQATT and CDR2 SNEGSKA (reference sequence). Partial CDR3 DNA: TGCAGTGCTAGATCCTCACGACTAGCGGGCTCCTACGAG. It codes for CSARSSRLAGSYE. The whole CDR3 protein is CSARSSRLAGSYEQYF.

Worth noting for this clone: The sequenced fragment ends 3 residues before the CDR3 boundary, so the rest is inferred from the germline J gene. The rearrangement joins TRBV18 to TRBJ1-5, with D tentatively TRBD1 (5 bases). CDR1 KGHSH and CDR2 LQKENI come from the germline V gene. This CDR3 contains 16 residues. V lost 0 bases and J 7 bases, leaving 16 bases between the germline ends. CDR3 DNA (partial): TGTGCCAGCTCACCACCTTTAGCTCAAGGGGCCCAGCCC. This encodes CASSPPLAQGAQP. The whole CDR3 protein is CASSPPLAQGAQPQHF.

A note on this clone: The read finishes 3 residues shy of the CDR3 end, and the germline J gene is used to complete it. The chain has TRBV30 and TRBJ2-1; D call uncertain. The CDR3 length is 10 residues. In germline, CDR1 is GTSNPN, CDR2 SVGIG (reference sequence). V was cut by 5 bases and J by 6 bases, with 5 bases left in between. CDR3 DNA, as far as it was read: TGTGCCTGGTCGGGCAATGAG. Its protein is CAWSGNE. The full CDR3 reads CAWSGNEQFF.

As concerns this clone: The DNA ends 3 residues before the CDR3 does, and the rest of the CDR3 is filled in from the germline J gene. This chain uses TRBV2 with TRBJ1-2, with D possibly TRBD1 on 5 matching bases. Germline V gene data show CDR1 as SNHLY and CDR2 as FYNNEI. V dropped 3 bases and J dropped 5 bases, with 16 bases sitting between them. The CDR3 runs to 15 residues. The CDR3 bases that were read are TGTGCCAGCAGTGAGATGGGCAGGGAGGGGTATGGC. This codes for CASSEMGREGYG. The entire CDR3 sequence reads CASSEMGREGYGYTF.

Details on this clone: With the read ending 3 residues before the CDR3 end, the germline J gene is used to fill in that end. The chain uses TRBV7-2 and TRBJ2-5, with 8 positions matching TRBD1. Trimming at V came to 4 bases and at J to 0 bases, leaving 4 bases not matched to a gene. The germline CDR1 and CDR2 sequences are SGHTA and FQGNSA. There are 15 residues in the CDR3. CDR3 DNA, as far as it was read: TGTGCCAGCAGCTGGAACAGGGGGTACCAAGAGACC. It translates to CASSWNRGYQET. The CDR3 reads in full as CASSWNRGYQETQYF.

In the case of this clone: The read terminates 3 residues before the CDR3 end, so the remaining end is supplied by the germline J gene. The rearrangement joins TRBV2 to TRBJ2-2; 9 nucleotides agree with TRBD1. The CDR3 spans 15 residues. Germline lookup yields CDR1 SNHLY and CDR2 FYNNEI. V lost 7 bases and J lost 4; bases outside the gene matches: 7. CDR3 DNA (partial): TGTGCCAGCAAAAAGGGACAGGGAATCACCGGGGAG. Protein sequence: CASKKGQGITGE. The full CDR3 protein is CASKKGQGITGELFF.

Points on this clone: The junction and the germline gene differ at one end; a read error may be behind it. The read halts 3 residues ahead of the CDR3 end, with the missing end drawn from the germline J gene. The same CDR3 also results from other DNA sequences found in this sample. V usage is TRBV18 and J usage is TRBJ1-3; TRBD1 matches 9 bases. Germline V gene data show CDR1 as KGHSH and CDR2 as LQKENI. CDR3 length equals 16 residues. The CDR3 DNA, read in part, is TGTGCCAGCTCCCCTGGACAGGGGCCCTCTGGAAACACT. Its translation is CASSPGQGPSGNT. The full-length CDR3 reads as CASSPGQGPSGNTIYF.

On this clone itself: Read sequence stops 3 residues before the CDR3 end, and the germline J gene provides the missing end. V and J are TRBV4-2 and TRBJ2-4; D perhaps matches TRBD2 (6 bases). V was clipped by 4 bases and J by 0 bases, with 13 bases between them. There are 16 residues in the CDR3. CDR1 is LGHNA, CDR2 YNFKEQ, per germline. The CDR3 sequence: CASSPEEGLAKNIQYF. CDR3 bases read: TGTGCCAGCAGCCCGGAGGAGGGGCTAGCCAAAAACATT.

As concerns this clone: The CDR3 end falls 3 residues outside the read, so it is completed with the germline J gene. This rearrangement joins TRBV12-3 or TRBV12-4 to TRBJ2-1; D is perhaps TRBD2 (6 bases). The CDR3 is 15 residues long. Trimming cost V 3 bases and J 6 bases, with 15 bases left between them. The covered CDR3 bases are TGTGCCAGCAGTTTCGTCATAGCGGTAACCAATGAG. It codes for CASSFVIAVTNE. Given in full, the CDR3 is CASSFVIAVTNEQFF.

Points on this clone: The read terminates 3 residues ahead of where the CDR3 ends, so the germline J gene completes it. The V call is TRBV7-9, the J call TRBJ2-2; 7 bases align to TRBD2. Germline V gene lookup returns CDR1 SEHNR and CDR2 FQNEAQ (reference sequence). This CDR3 region has 15 residues. CDR3 loop: CASSFNGGGNEKLFF. The sequenced part of the CDR3 DNA is TGTGCCAGCAGCTTCAACGGGGGAGGGAACGAAAAG.

Of note for this clone: The CDR3 extends 3 residues past the end of the read, so its final part is completed from the germline J gene. The rearrangement uses TRBV10-3 and TRBJ2-6, with TRBD1 identical over 9 bases. Trimming at V came to 5 bases and at J to 1 base, leaving 12 bases not matched to a gene. CDR3 length equals 19 residues. The germline V gene encodes CDR1 ENHRY and CDR2 SYGVKD. This chain's CDR3 is CAISRSETGGWSGANVLTF. Partial CDR3 DNA: TGTGCCATCAGTAGGTCTGAGACAGGGGGTTGGTCTGGGGCCAACGTC.

As to this clone: The CDR3 is cut off 3 residues early in the read; its end comes from the germline J gene. V usage is TRBV7-3 and J usage is TRBJ1-2; 7 bases fit TRBD1. The CDR3 consists of 15 residues. The trim removed 0 bases at V and 3 bases at J, leaving 4 bases unmatched. Germline CDR1 SGHTA, CDR2 FQGTGA. The part of the CDR3 DNA that was read is TGTGCCAGCAGCTTAACCGGGACAGAGGACTATGGC. This translates into CASSLTGTEDYG. Given in full, the CDR3 is CASSLTGTEDYGYTF.

Concerning this clone itself: The CDR3 is cut off 3 residues early in the read; its end comes from the germline J gene. V is TRBV19 and J is TRBJ1-2; TRBD1 might be the D (5 bases). The CDR3 extends over 15 amino acids. The V end lost 5 bases, the J end lost 4 bases, and 17 bases lay between the germline ends. Germline V lookup: CDR1 LNHDA, CDR2 SQIVND (reference sequence). The CDR3 sequence is CASSSGQGYTYGYTF. Partial CDR3 DNA: TGTGCCAGTAGTTCTGGGCAGGGCTATACCTATGGC.

A note on this clone: From the germline J gene comes the end of the CDR3, since the read stops 3 residues before it. This sequence joins TRBV18 and TRBJ1-2; D might be TRBD1 (5 bases). Germline-derived CDR1 and CDR2 are KGHSH and LQKENI. CDR3 length: 14 amino acids. The sequenced CDR3 bases are TGTGCCAGCTCACCACCAGAGGGGCCCCACGAC. It encodes CASSPPEGPHD. Given in full, the CDR3 is CASSPPEGPHDYTF. Using reference TRBV18 and TRBJ1-2 for the parts outside the CDR3, the full variable domain is NAGVMQNPRHLVRRRGQEARLRCSPMKGHSHVYWYRQLPEEGLKFMVYLQKENIIDESGMPKERFSAEFPKEGPSILRIQQVVRGDSAAYFCASSPPEGPHDYTFGSGTRLTVV.

Notes on this clone: The read falls 3 residues short of the CDR3 end, and the missing part is taken from the germline J gene. This sequence joins TRBV2 and TRBJ2-3, with TRBD2 as a possible D gene (6 bases). The CDR3 totals 13 residues. CDR1 is SNHLY and CDR2 is FYNNEI in the germline V gene. CDR3 DNA (partial): TGTGCCAGCAGTCCCTTTCAGAGCGGGACG. The encoded protein is CASSPFQSGT. From start to end, the CDR3 is CASSPFQSGTQYF.

On this clone: The observed sequence ends 3 residues before the CDR3 terminus, with the missing tail filled in from the germline J gene. The rearrangement links TRBV7-9 to TRBJ1-2; D ambiguous. From germline, CDR1 is SEHNR and CDR2 FQNEAQ (reference sequence). The CDR3 is made up of 15 amino acids. CDR3 region: CASSLSRLAKNIYTF. Partial CDR3 DNA: TGTGCCAGCAGCTTATCGCGGCTAGCCAAAAACATC.

A note on this clone: One end of the junction is discordant with germline, which a read error may explain. The sequence runs out 3 residues before the end of the CDR3; the remainder is reconstructed from the germline J gene. V gene TRBV19 combines with J gene TRBJ2-3, with 7 bases matching TRBD1. The CDR3 has 13 residues. Germline V gene sequence: CDR1 LNHDA, CDR2 SQIVND (reference sequence). CDR3 amino acids: CASSRGTAETQYF. The sequenced part of the CDR3 DNA is TGTGCCAGTAGCCGAGGGACAGCAGAGACG.

About this clone: The CDR3 is cut off 3 residues early in the read; its end comes from the germline J gene. The chain recombines TRBV5-1 with TRBJ1-1; the D gene is possibly TRBD1 (6 bases). The CDR3 length is 11 residues. Per germline, CDR1 SGHRS and CDR2 YFSETQ. The covered CDR3 bases are TGCGCCAGCAGCTCGGACAGAGGG. Translated: CASSSDRG. The CDR3 as a whole reads CASSSDRGAFF.

With respect to this clone: Coverage ceases 3 residues before the CDR3 finishes, and the germline J gene fills in the end. The chain uses TRBV7-9 and TRBJ1-4, with D perhaps matching TRBD1 (5 bases). The V gene lost 1 base and the J gene lost 8 bases, with 11 bases spanning the gap. This CDR3 is built from 14 residues. Germline CDR1 and CDR2: SEHNR and FQNEAQ (reference sequence). The DNA read from the CDR3 is TGTGCCAGCAGCTTAGGCCAGGGTAGGGAAAAA. This encodes CASSLGQGREK. In full, the CDR3 reads CASSLGQGREKLFF.

About this clone: Sequencing ends 3 residues short of the CDR3 end; the germline J gene provides the rest. The rearrangement links TRBV6-4 to TRBJ2-3; TRBD2 matches at 7 bases. The CDR3 covers 15 residues. CDR1 and CDR2 (germline): MRHNA, SNTAGT. Incomplete CDR3 DNA: TGTGCCAGCAGTGAATCTAGCGGTCTTCAAGAGACG. Translating gives CASSESSGLQET. In full, the CDR3 reads CASSESSGLQETQYF.

Concerning this clone itself: Read data end 3 residues before the CDR3 end; the end is taken from the germline J gene. The V gene is TRBV5-4, the J gene TRBJ1-1; TRBD1 matches at 10 bases. This CDR3 spans 16 amino acids. Germline-derived CDR1 and CDR2 are SGHNT and YYREEE (reference sequence). The junction had 7 bases not matched to a gene; V was cut back by 0 bases and J by 5 bases. The CDR3 region is CASSLESSDRGTEAFF. CDR3 bases read: TGTGCCAGCAGCTTGGAATCTTCGGACAGGGGGACTGAA.

Notes on this clone: The CDR3 end falls 3 residues outside the read, so it is completed with the germline J gene. This chain uses TRBV20-1 with TRBJ2-1, with TRBD2 identical over 11 bases. This CDR3 comprises 15 residues. J lost 3 bases, V lost 2 bases, and 3 bases had no gene match. Germline lookup yields CDR1 DFQATT and CDR2 SNEGSKA (reference sequence). Partial CDR3 DNA: TGCAGTGCTAGACTAGCGGGGGGCGACTACAATGAG. The encoded protein is CSARLAGGDYNE. The CDR3 in its entirety is CSARLAGGDYNEQFF.

With respect to this clone: The read gets to within 3 residues of the CDR3 end, and the germline J gene fills in the rest. J is TRBJ2-3 and V is TRBV6-2 or TRBV6-3; TRBD2 is a possible D gene (5 bases). CDR1 and CDR2 (germline): MNHEY, SVGEGT. The CDR3 extends over 14 amino acids. The CDR3 sequence: CASSSLATQETQYF. Incomplete CDR3 DNA: TGTGCCAGCAGTTCTCTAGCCACGCAAGAGACG.

Note on this clone: The read ends 3 residues shy of where the CDR3 ends; the end is completed using the germline J gene. This chain joins TRBV5-1 and TRBJ2-2; 10 bases are shared with TRBD1. Germline V CDR1 and CDR2: SGHRS, YFSETQ. This CDR3 is built from 14 residues. The CDR3 DNA, read in part, is TGCGCCAGCAGCGGGGGACAGGGGAATGAAAAG. This encodes CASSGGQGNEK. The complete CDR3 sequence is CASSGGQGNEKLFF. The full variable domain, its missing parts supplied by reference TRBV5-1 and TRBJ2-2, is KAGVTQTPRYLIKTRGQQVTLSCSPISGHRSVSWYQQTPGQGLQFLFEYFSETQRNKGNFPGRFSGRQFSNSRSEMNVSTLELGDSALYLCASSGGQGNEKLFFGEGSRLTVL.

As for this clone: The read falls 3 residues short of the CDR3 end, and the missing part is taken from the germline J gene. This chain joins TRBV5-1 and TRBJ2-7, with 7 nucleotides matching TRBD1. The trim removed 3 bases at V and 2 bases at J, leaving 5 bases unmatched. CDR3 length: 14 amino acids. Germline V gene lookup returns CDR1 SGHRS and CDR2 YFSETQ. The DNA read from the CDR3 is TGCGCCAGCAGCTCCCCGGGACAGACCTACGAG. Its translation: CASSSPGQTYE. The full-length CDR3 reads as CASSSPGQTYEQYF.

Notes on this clone: Read coverage stops 3 residues before the CDR3 terminus; the germline J gene supplies the remainder. V usage is TRBV5-1 and J usage is TRBJ2-2; 9 bases map to TRBD1. The V and J ends lost 0 bases and 5 bases, in that order; junction bases with no gene match: 5. Germline V gene lookup returns CDR1 SGHRS and CDR2 YFSETQ. CDR3 length equals 16 residues. CDR3 residues: CASSLATGGGTGELFF. The CDR3 DNA, read in part, is TGCGCCAGCAGCTTGGCCACAGGGGGCGGAACCGGGGAG.

On this clone itself: The CDR3 extends 3 residues past the end of the read, so its final part is completed from the germline J gene. This chain uses TRBV7-9 with TRBJ1-2, with D unclear. CDR1 and CDR2 from the germline V gene are SEHNR and FQNEAQ (reference sequence). This CDR3 is built from 14 residues. The DNA read from the CDR3 is TGTGCCAGCAACGGAGGACTATCCACAGATACC. It yields the protein CASNGGLSTDT. The CDR3, in full, reads CASNGGLSTDTYTF.

Comments on this clone: The CDR3 extends 3 residues past the end of the read, so its final part is completed from the germline J gene. The chain recombines TRBV19 with TRBJ1-5; 9 bases are a match to TRBD1. Looked up from germline, CDR1 is LNHDA and CDR2 is SQIVND (reference sequence). The CDR3 runs 14 residues. Trimming cost V 5 bases and J 6 bases; bases outside gene matches: 5. Incomplete CDR3 DNA: TGTGCCAGTAGTCCACAGGGGGCGGGTCAGCCC. Translation: CASSPQGAGQP. The CDR3, in full, reads CASSPQGAGQPQHF.

As for this clone: The CDR3 end falls 3 residues outside the read, so it is completed with the germline J gene. This rearrangement joins TRBV5-1 to TRBJ1-1; D is perhaps TRBD1 (6 bases). CDR3 size: 15 residues. Germline CDR1 SGHRS, CDR2 YFSETQ. Deletions cut 4 bases from V and 1 base from J, with 14 bases between. The covered CDR3 bases are TGCGCCAGCAGCCAGAAACAGGGCCCGAACACTGAA. As protein: CASSQKQGPNTE. The whole CDR3 sequence is CASSQKQGPNTEAFF.